Given below is one T cell receptor (beta chain) in context. The protocol was immunoSEQ multiplex PCR, while the TCRdb copy is restricted to in-frame clones and leaves out a portion. The sample has approximately 100,000 clones, 90% to 95% seen once. This sample was taken from a study of T cell changes during pregnancy in multiple sclerosis. This clonotype was sampled from a female donor with multiple sclerosis, enrolled in a pregnancy study. This material consisted of peripheral blood, taken after pregnancy.

CDR3 sequence: CASSMGQRGGLWNEQFF. DNA for the CDR3: TGTGCCAGCTCGATGGGCCAGCGGGGGGGCCTGTGGAATGAGCAGTTCTTC. This rearrangement joins TRBV27 to TRBJ2-1, with 10 positions matching TRBD2. With V trimmed by 8 bases and J by 7 bases, 17 bases remained unmatched. The CDR3 spans 17 residues. CDR1 MNHEY and CDR2 SMNVEV come from the germline V gene (reference sequence).